This TCR beta chain is from a study of beta chain features in type 1 diabetes. Study conclusions and caveats: A PCR bias possibly favoring shorter templates would apply equally to patients and controls. There were fewer insertions and more deletions at the VDJ junctions of type 1 diabetes patients.

The CDR3 runs to 13 residues. V lost 5 bases to trimming and J lost 4 bases, with 11 bases between them. From germline, CDR1 is SGHTA and CDR2 FQGNSA. This clone occurred a few times. Its specificity is unknown. This specimen includes other DNA sequences encoding the same CDR3. Of the isolated RNA, all was reverse transcribed, and so the sequenced material was expressed TCRB transcripts. TCRdb keeps only in-frame clones here, not all; method: immunoSEQ multiplex PCR. The profile shows fewer than 550,000 clones, roughly an eighth of them singletons. Sequencing was performed on naive CD4+ T cells from blood. This receptor was taken from a woman aged 18-29 years in good health. The chain couples TRBV7-2 to TRBJ1-2; D possibly corresponds to TRBD1 (5 bases). CDR3 amino acids: CASSLGQGYGYTF. The CDR3, as DNA: TGTGCCAGCAGCCTAGGTCAGGGCTATGGCTACACCTTC.